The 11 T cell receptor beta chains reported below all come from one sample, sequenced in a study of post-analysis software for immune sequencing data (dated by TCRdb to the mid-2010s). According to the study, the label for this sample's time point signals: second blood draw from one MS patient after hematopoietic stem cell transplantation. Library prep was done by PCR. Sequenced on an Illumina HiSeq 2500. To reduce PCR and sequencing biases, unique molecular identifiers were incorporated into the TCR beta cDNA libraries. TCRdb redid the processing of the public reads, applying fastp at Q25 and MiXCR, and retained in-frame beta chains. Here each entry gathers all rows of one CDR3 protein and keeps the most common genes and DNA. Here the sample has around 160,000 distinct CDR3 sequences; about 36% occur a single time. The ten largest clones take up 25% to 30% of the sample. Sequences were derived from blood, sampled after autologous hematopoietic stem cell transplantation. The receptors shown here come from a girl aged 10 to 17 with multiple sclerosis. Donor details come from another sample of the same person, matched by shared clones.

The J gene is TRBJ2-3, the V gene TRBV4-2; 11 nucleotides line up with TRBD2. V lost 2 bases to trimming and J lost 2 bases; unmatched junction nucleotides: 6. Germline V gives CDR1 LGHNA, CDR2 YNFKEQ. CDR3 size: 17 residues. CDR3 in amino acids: CASSQKIAGGNTDTQYF. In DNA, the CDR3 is TGTGCCAGCAGCCAAAAAATAGCGGGAGGGAACACAGATACGCAGTATTTT.

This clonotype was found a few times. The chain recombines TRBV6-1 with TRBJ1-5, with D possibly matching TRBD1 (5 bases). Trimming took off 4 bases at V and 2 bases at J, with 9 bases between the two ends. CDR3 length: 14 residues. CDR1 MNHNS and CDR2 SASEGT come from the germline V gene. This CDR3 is CASSVGTGNQPQHF. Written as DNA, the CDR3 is TGTGCCAGCAGTGTTGGGACCGGCAATCAGCCCCAGCATTTT.

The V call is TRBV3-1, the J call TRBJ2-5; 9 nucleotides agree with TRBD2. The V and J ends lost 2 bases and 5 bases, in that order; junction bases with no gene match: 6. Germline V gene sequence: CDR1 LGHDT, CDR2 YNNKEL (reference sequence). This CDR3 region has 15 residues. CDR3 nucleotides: TGTGCCAGCAGCCAATCGGGGACTAGCCCGGAGACCCAGTACTTC. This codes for CASSQSGTSPETQYF.

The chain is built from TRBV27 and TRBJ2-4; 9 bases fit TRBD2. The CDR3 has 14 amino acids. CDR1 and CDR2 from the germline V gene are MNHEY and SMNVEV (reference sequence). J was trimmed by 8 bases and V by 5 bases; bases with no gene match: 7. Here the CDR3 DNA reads TGTGCCAGCAGTGTAGCGGGAGCAACGCACATTCAGTACTTC. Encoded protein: CASSVAGATHIQYF.

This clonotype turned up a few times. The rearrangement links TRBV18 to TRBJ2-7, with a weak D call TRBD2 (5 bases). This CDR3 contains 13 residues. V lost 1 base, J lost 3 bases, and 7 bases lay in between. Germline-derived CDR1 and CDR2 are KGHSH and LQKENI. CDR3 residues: CASSPRRGYEQYF. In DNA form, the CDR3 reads TGTGCCAGCTCACCACGTCGGGGCTACGAGCAGTACTTC.

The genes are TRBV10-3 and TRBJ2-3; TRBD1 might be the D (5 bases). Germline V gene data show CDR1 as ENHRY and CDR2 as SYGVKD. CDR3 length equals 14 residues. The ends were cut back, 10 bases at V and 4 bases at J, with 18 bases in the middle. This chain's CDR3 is CATADTARPDTQYF. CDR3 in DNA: TGTGCCACTGCGGACACCGCCCGACCAGATACGCAGTATTTT.

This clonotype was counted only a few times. The CDR3 sequence: CSATPGQTQETQYF. CDR3 nucleotide sequence: TGCAGTGCTACCCCGGGACAGACCCAAGAGACCCAGTACTTC. The chain has TRBV20-1 and TRBJ2-5; 7 bases are a match to TRBD1. Germline assignment: CDR1 DFQATT and CDR2 SNEGSKA (reference sequence). V trimming: 4 bases; J trimming: 1 base; junction bases outside the gene matches: 6. The CDR3 is made up of 14 amino acids.

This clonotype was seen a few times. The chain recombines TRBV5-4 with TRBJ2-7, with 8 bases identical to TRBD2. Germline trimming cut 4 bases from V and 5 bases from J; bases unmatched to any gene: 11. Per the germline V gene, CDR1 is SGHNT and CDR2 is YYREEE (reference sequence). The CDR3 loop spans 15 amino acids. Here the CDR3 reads CASSLPGGGLNEQYF. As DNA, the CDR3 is TGTGCCAGCAGCCTACCCGGGGGGGGCCTGAACGAGCAGTACTTC.

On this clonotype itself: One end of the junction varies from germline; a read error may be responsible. Here the CDR3 reads CASSQDNRINYGFTF. CDR3 bases: TGTGCCAGCAGCCAAGACAACAGGATTAACTATGGCTTCACCTTC. V usage is TRBV4-1 and J usage is TRBJ1-2; tentative D call: TRBD1 (5 bases). This CDR3 comprises 15 residues. From germline, CDR1 is MGHRA and CDR2 YSYEKL.

The CDR3 DNA is TGCAGTGGTACGGTAGGCGCCGGGGAGACCCAGTACTTC. Its protein product is CSGTVGAGETQYF. The J gene is TRBJ2-7, the V gene TRBV20-1; the D is unclear. The J call may be incorrect, as the DNA end agrees better with TRBJ2-5. Germline V gene data show CDR1 as DFQATT and CDR2 as SNEGSKA (reference sequence). The CDR3 has 13 residues.

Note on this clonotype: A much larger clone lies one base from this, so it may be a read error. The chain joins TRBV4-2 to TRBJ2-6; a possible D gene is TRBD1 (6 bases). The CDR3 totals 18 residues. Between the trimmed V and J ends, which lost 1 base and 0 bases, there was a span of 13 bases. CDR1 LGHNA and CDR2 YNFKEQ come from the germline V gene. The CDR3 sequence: CASSQGQGPFSGANVLTF. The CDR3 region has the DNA TGTGCCAGCAGCCAAGGGCAGGGGCCCTTCTCTGGGGCCAACGTCCTGACTTTC.